This T cell receptor (beta chain) emerged from a study of T cells in tuberculosis. Study results and caveats: Active tuberculosis patients had shorter CDR3-alpha; the beta difference was nonsignificant.

In regard to this clone: Its antigen remains unknown. The germline gene is not matched at one end of the junction; a read error may be the cause.

Using immunoSEQ multiplex PCR, the repertoire was profiled, and TCRdb retains in-frame clones only, with some absent. The table has more than 20,000 clones, more than 80% seen once. Each clinical donor contributed on average approximately 99,000 T cells from unsorted cryopreserved PBMC. The CDR3 loop spans 15 amino acids. The germline gives CDR1 SGHNT, CDR2 YYREEE (reference sequence). The V call is TRBV5-4, the J call TRBJ2-5; 12 bases match TRBD2. What was sequenced was PBMCs. The receptor was derived from a donor between 10 and 29 years old with latent tuberculosis or without tuberculosis infection. CDR3 in amino acids: CASSFRLAGEETQYF. DNA of the CDR3: TGTGCCAGTAGCTTTCGACTAGCGGGGGAAGAGACCCAGTACTTC.